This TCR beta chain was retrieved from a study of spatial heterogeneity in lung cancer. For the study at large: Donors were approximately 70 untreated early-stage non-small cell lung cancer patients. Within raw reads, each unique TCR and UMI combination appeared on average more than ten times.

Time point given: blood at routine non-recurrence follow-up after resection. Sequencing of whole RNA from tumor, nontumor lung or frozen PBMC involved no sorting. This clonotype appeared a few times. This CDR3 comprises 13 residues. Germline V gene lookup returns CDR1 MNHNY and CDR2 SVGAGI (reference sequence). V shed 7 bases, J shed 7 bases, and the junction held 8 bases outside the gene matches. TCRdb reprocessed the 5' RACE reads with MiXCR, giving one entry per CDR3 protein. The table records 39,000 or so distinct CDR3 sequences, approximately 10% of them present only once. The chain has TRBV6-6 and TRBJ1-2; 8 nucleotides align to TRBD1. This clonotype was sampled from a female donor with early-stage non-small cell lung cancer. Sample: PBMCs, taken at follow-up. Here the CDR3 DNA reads TGTGCCAGCATATCCCAGGGGGCGACTGGCTACACCTTC. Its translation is CASISQGATGYTF.